The 26 T cell receptor beta chains reported below all come from one sample, sequenced in a study of T-cell reconstitution after alpha-beta-depleted transplantation in children. Unique molecular identifiers were used to barcode this TCRbeta library. TCRdb itself ran the PCR reads through MiXCR, one entry per CDR3 protein. Here the sample spans approximately 240,000 distinct CDR3 sequences, approximately 9.8% being singletons. Sequenced material: PBMCs from the stem cell graft donor, taken from the stem cell graft. These receptor sequences come from a human donor who donated a stem cell graft to a child with SCID.

This clonotype was seen only a few times. The chain joins TRBV5-5 to TRBJ2-3, with 9 bases that match TRBD2. V was pared by 4 bases and J by 3 bases, with 12 bases of the junction left unmatched. CDR1 SGHKS and CDR2 YYEKEE come from the germline V gene (reference sequence). The CDR3 consists of 17 residues. CDR3 loop: CASSPTEAGGPTDTQYF. As DNA, the CDR3 is TGTGCCAGCAGCCCGACGGAAGCGGGGGGCCCGACAGATACGCAGTATTTT.

This clonotype has a count of ten or more. The chain is built from TRBV20-1 and TRBJ1-2; D unclear. Trimming removed 6 bases from V and 3 bases from J, with 14 bases in between. CDR1 DFQATT and CDR2 SNEGSKA come from the germline V gene (reference sequence). The CDR3 extends over 13 amino acids. This CDR3 reads CSAMPLGDYGYTF. The CDR3 region has the DNA TGCAGTGCCATGCCCCTAGGAGACTATGGCTACACCTTC.

This rearrangement joins TRBV11-2 to TRBJ2-5; no reliable D call. Looked up from germline, CDR1 is SGHAT and CDR2 is FQNNGV. The CDR3 runs to 15 residues. V lost 0 bases and J lost 1, with 9 bases in between. CDR3 residues: CASSLDPGGQETQYF. CDR3 bases: TGTGCCAGCAGCTTAGATCCCGGCGGCCAAGAGACCCAGTACTTC.

This clonotype was observed at least ten times. The chain joins TRBV20-1 to TRBJ2-5; a weak D match, TRBD1 (5 bases). The CDR3 length is 13 residues. Germline V CDR1 and CDR2: DFQATT, SNEGSKA (reference sequence). Trimming took 1 base from V and 3 from J, leaving 9 bases between them. For the CDR3, the DNA is TGCAGTGCTAGAGGACAGAGGAAAGAGACCCAGTACTTC. Amino acids: CSARGQRKETQYF.

This clonotype showed up many times. The genes are TRBV2 and TRBJ1-2; TRBD1 matches at 11 bases. CDR3 length equals 14 residues. V shed 8 bases, J shed 5 bases, and the junction held 7 bases outside the gene matches. CDR1 and CDR2 (germline): SNHLY, FYNNEI. CDR3 sequence (DNA): TGTGCCAGCTCACCGGACAGGGGGCATTATGGCTACACCTTC. This gives the protein CASSPDRGHYGYTF.

This clonotype was found many times. The chain joins TRBV12-3 or TRBV12-4 to TRBJ1-2; no definite D call. This CDR3 has 14 amino acids. Trimming took 0 bases from V and 3 from J, leaving 8 bases between them. The chain's CDR3 is CASSLAQVYYGYTF. Written as DNA, the CDR3 is TGTGCCAGCAGTTTAGCGCAGGTCTACTATGGCTACACCTTC.

This clonotype was picked up many times. The chain joins TRBV5-1 to TRBJ1-3, with D unresolved. CDR3 length: 15 residues. Germline CDR1 reads SGHRS; CDR2 reads YFSETQ. The V end lost 4 bases, the J end lost 0 bases, and 11 bases lay between the germline ends. CDR3 sequence: CASSRRFDSGNTIYF. CDR3 DNA sequence: TGCGCCAGCAGCCGCAGGTTCGACTCTGGAAACACCATATATTTT. Together with reference TRBV5-1 and TRBJ1-3, the CDR3 gives the full variable domain: KAGVTQTPRYLIKTRGQQVTLSCSPISGHRSVSWYQQTPGQGLQFLFEYFSETQRNKGNFPGRFSGRQFSNSRSEMNVSTLELGDSALYLCASSRRFDSGNTIYFGEGSWLTVV.

This clonotype was found a few times. The chain recombines TRBV20-1 with TRBJ2-5; 11 nucleotides line up with TRBD2. CDR1 is DFQATT and CDR2 is SNEGSKA in the germline V gene (reference sequence). The V gene end was trimmed by 3 bases and the J gene end by 7 bases; junction bases not matched to a gene: 10. The CDR3 is 15 residues long. DNA of the CDR3: TGCAGTGCTAGGCTAGCGGGGGGCCATTGGGGGACCCAGTACTTC. Amino acids: CSARLAGGHWGTQYF.

This clonotype was seen ten or more times. The chain couples TRBV6-1 to TRBJ1-2; D uncertain. The CDR3 runs to 13 residues. Trimming took off 6 bases at V and 4 bases at J, with 12 bases between the two ends. CDR1 is MNHNS and CDR2 is SASEGT in the germline V gene. The CDR3 here is CASRTLLSYGYTF. The CDR3 DNA follows: TGTGCCAGCAGGACGCTCCTTTCCTATGGCTACACCTTC.

This clonotype was picked up many times. The rearrangement joins TRBV7-2 to TRBJ1-1; D remains ambiguous. V was pared by 4 bases and J by 6 bases, with 9 bases between. CDR1 and CDR2 (germline): SGHTA, FQGNSA. The CDR3 extends over 12 amino acids. The CDR3 DNA follows: TGTGCCAGCAGCTCTATCAGACCTGAAGCTTTCTTT. Translating gives CASSSIRPEAFF.

This clonotype was seen repeatedly, ten times or more. The chain is built from TRBV6-5 and TRBJ2-3; D may be TRBD1 (5 bases). Germline loops: CDR1 MNHEY, CDR2 SVGAGI. The CDR3 runs 15 residues. Deletions cut 4 bases from V and 0 bases from J, with 11 bases between. CDR3 sequence reads: CASSLDRVSTDTQYF. CDR3 sequence (DNA): TGTGCCAGCAGTTTAGACAGAGTTAGCACAGATACGCAGTATTTT.

This clonotype was seen at least ten times. This chain joins TRBV7-2 and TRBJ1-1; 8 bases match TRBD1. The junction had 11 bases not matched to a gene; V was cut back by 3 bases and J by 11 bases. CDR1 SGHTA and CDR2 FQGNSA come from the germline V gene. The CDR3 covers 14 residues. CDR3 nucleotide sequence: TGTGCCAGCAGCTTCCCTCGACAGGGGATGGGGGCTTTCTTT. Its protein is CASSFPRQGMGAFF. Filled out from reference TRBV7-2 and TRBJ1-1, the complete variable domain reads GAGVSQSPSNKVTEKGKDVELRCDPISGHTALYWYRQSLGQGLEFLIYFQGNSAPDKSGLPSDRFSAERTGGSVSTLTIQRTQQEDSAVYLCASSFPRQGMGAFFGQGTRLTVV.

The table lists this clonotype with many counts. The CDR3 region is CASSPTFIASGGDEQYF. DNA for the CDR3: TGCGCCAGCAGCCCGACTTTTATCGCTAGCGGGGGGGACGAGCAGTACTTC. This sequence joins TRBV4-3 and TRBJ2-7; the match to TRBD2 covers 12 bases. The CDR3 is 17 residues long. The J segment lost 5 bases and the V segment lost 4 bases, leaving 12 bases of the junction unmatched. The germline gives CDR1 LGHNA, CDR2 YSLEER.

This clonotype was observed at least ten times. V and J are TRBV20-1 and TRBJ2-3; either TRBD1 or TRBD2 may fit D (5 bases each). V was trimmed by 4 bases and J by 6 bases, leaving 23 bases between them. CDR1 and CDR2 (germline): DFQATT, SNEGSKA (reference sequence). The CDR3 totals 16 residues. CDR3 sequence reads: CSATSNPGLEGDTQYF. The CDR3, as DNA: TGCAGTGCTACCTCGAACCCTGGGCTAGAGGGGGATACGCAGTATTTT.

This clonotype showed up many times. The rearrangement joins TRBV18 to TRBJ2-1; the D is unclear. In germline, CDR1 is KGHSH, CDR2 LQKENI. The V and J ends lost 0 bases and 8 bases respectively, with 14 bases between them. The CDR3 has 15 amino acids. Here the CDR3 reads CASSPPASLLDEQFF. DNA of the CDR3: TGTGCCAGCTCACCACCGGCGTCCTTACTGGATGAGCAGTTCTTC.

In this sample, this clonotype turned up a few times. This chain links TRBV7-9 with TRBJ1-2, with 8 bases aligning to TRBD1. After removal of 2 bases from V and 5 bases from J, the junction contained 10 bases not matched to a gene. Germline V gives CDR1 SEHNR, CDR2 FQNEAQ (reference sequence). The CDR3 covers 16 residues. The DNA of the CDR3 is TGTGCCAGCAGCTTAACCCCGACAGGGGCGGGATATGGCTACACCTTC. Translating it yields CASSLTPTGAGYGYTF.

This clonotype was found many times. The CDR3 nucleotides read TGTGCCAGCAGCCAAAGGGGACAACCGGGATCCTACGAGCAGTACTTC. Translation gives CASSQRGQPGSYEQYF. This rearrangement joins TRBV4-2 to TRBJ2-7; D might be TRBD1 (6 bases). The germline gives CDR1 LGHNA, CDR2 YNFKEQ. Trimming cost V 2 bases and J 1 base, with 15 bases left between them. The CDR3 loop spans 16 amino acids.

This clonotype was seen many times. The rearrangement uses TRBV20-1 and TRBJ2-7; no clear D gene. The germline V gene has CDR1 DFQATT and CDR2 SNEGSKA (reference sequence). Trimming cost V 0 bases and J 6 bases, with 15 bases left between them. The CDR3 runs 14 residues. The CDR3 protein is CSARDQPYSAEQYF. CDR3 in DNA: TGCAGTGCTAGAGATCAACCCTATTCGGCCGAGCAGTACTTC.

This clonotype was counted at least ten times. The chain uses TRBV7-2 and TRBJ2-7; D may be TRBD1 (5 bases). The germline V gene encodes CDR1 SGHTA and CDR2 FQGNSA. The length of the CDR3 is 13 residues. The V gene lost 3 bases and the J gene lost 5 bases, with 11 bases spanning the gap. The CDR3, as DNA: TGTGCCAGCAGCTTTTCAGGGCTCAACGAGCAGTACTTC. The encoded protein is CASSFSGLNEQYF.

This clonotype was recorded many times. The chain carries TRBV5-1 and TRBJ2-5; tentatively, D is TRBD1 (5 bases). V lost 1 base to trimming and J lost 5 bases, with 9 bases between them. The CDR3 is 13 residues long. The germline V gene encodes CDR1 SGHRS and CDR2 YFSETQ. CDR3 residues: CASSLQGSETQYF. As DNA, the CDR3 is TGCGCCAGCAGCTTGCAGGGATCCGAGACCCAGTACTTC.

The gene calls are TRBV29-1 and TRBJ2-7; the D gene is possibly TRBD1 (6 bases). This CDR3 region has 11 residues. The germline V gene encodes CDR1 SQVTM and CDR2 ANQGSEA. The V gene lost 6 bases and the J gene lost 5 bases, with 11 bases spanning the gap. The CDR3 coding sequence is TGCAGCGTAGGCACAGGGAACGAGCAGTACTTC. It translates to CSVGTGNEQYF.

This clonotype was counted many times. The chain joins TRBV5-1 to TRBJ2-7; TRBD2 is a possible D gene (5 bases). This CDR3 region has 13 residues. Trimming removed 0 bases at V and 8 bases at J, with 12 bases between. The germline V gene has CDR1 SGHRS and CDR2 YFSETQ. The CDR3 is CASSLEGGLKQYF. Here the CDR3 DNA reads TGCGCCAGCAGCTTGGAGGGCGGACTCAAGCAGTACTTC.

This chain uses TRBV2 with TRBJ2-2; D gene ambiguous. CDR3 length: 14 amino acids. Germline CDR1 reads SNHLY; CDR2 reads FYNNEI. Trimming took off 4 bases at V and 0 bases at J, with 6 bases between the two ends. CDR3 protein: CASSALANTGELFF. The CDR3 DNA sequence: TGTGCCAGCAGTGCCCTCGCGAACACCGGGGAGCTGTTTTTT.

This clonotype was counted many times. CDR3 region: CASSPGGYGYTF. The CDR3 DNA is TGTGCCAGCAGCCCGGGCGGGTATGGCTACACCTTC. V is TRBV6-5 and J is TRBJ1-2; D gene uncertain. The CDR3 length is 12 residues. V was cut by 6 bases and J by 5 bases, with 10 bases left in between. CDR1 and CDR2 (germline): MNHEY, SVGAGI.

This clonotype has a count of ten or more. This rearrangement joins TRBV12-3 or TRBV12-4 to TRBJ2-4; D is perhaps TRBD2 (6 bases). The CDR3 runs 14 residues. The ends were cut back, 5 bases at V and 6 bases at J, with 14 bases in the middle. The CDR3 region is CASSPGGGGNIQYF. The CDR3 bases are TGTGCCAGCAGTCCCGGGGGAGGCGGAAACATTCAGTACTTC.

In its sample, this clonotype was seen many times. The rearrangement joins TRBV9 to TRBJ1-2; D is uncertain. CDR1 is SGDLS, CDR2 YYNGEE, per germline. The CDR3 is 14 residues long. The V gene lost 4 bases and the J gene lost 8 bases, with 18 bases spanning the gap. The CDR3, as DNA: TGTGCCAGCAGCCCCGACATTCTATGGTGGGGCTACACCTTC. Amino acid sequence: CASSPDILWWGYTF.